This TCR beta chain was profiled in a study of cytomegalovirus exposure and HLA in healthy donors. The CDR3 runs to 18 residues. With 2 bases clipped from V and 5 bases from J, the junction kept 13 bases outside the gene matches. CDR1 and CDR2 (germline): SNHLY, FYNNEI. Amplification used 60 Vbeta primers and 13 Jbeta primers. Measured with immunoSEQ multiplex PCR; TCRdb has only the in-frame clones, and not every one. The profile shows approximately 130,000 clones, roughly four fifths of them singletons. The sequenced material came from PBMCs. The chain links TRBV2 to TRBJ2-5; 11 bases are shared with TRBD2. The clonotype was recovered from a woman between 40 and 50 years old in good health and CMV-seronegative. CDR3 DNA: TGTGCCAGCAGTGAAAGGGGACTAGCGGAGGGCTTTGCCGAGACCCAGTACTTC. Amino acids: CASSERGLAEGFAETQYF.